This T cell receptor beta chain came from a study of T-cell reconstitution after alpha-beta-depleted transplantation in children (dated by TCRdb to the mid-2010s). General notes on the study: The study quantitatively tracked T-cell immune reconstitution after TCRalphabeta/CD19-depleted allogeneic hematopoietic cell transplantation in children using TCR repertoire profiling.

The CDR3 goes from the cysteine to the phenylalanine over 14 residues. Of the read, only the CDR3 DNA is kept; its 42 bases are in frame from base 1. A distance of 15 bases separates the germline ends of V and J, which lose 8 bases and 5 bases respectively. CDR1 and CDR2, looked up from the germline V gene, are MNHEY and SVGAGI. What the authors observed across the whole study: In some patients, high TCRbeta diversity at day 60 was attributed to recipient T cells and intrathymic progenitors that had survived conditioning. Over the following months the frequencies of hyperexpanded clones went down, and after one year T-cell counts and TCRbeta diversity were mostly credited to newly produced T cells. About two months after transplant, the apparently early recovery of alphabetaT-cell counts reportedly depended on just several hundred clones that had expanded rapidly and came from non-depleted graft cells.

Receptor amplification or capture employed PCR. These reads were obtained on an Illumina HiSeq 2500. TCR libraries were prepared with molecular barcoding, using unique molecular identifiers to normalize TCRbeta repertoire quantification. The public sequencing data were trimmed at Q25 with fastp and processed into clonotypes with MiXCR by TCRdb, which kept only in-frame beta chains. Duplicate CDR3 protein sequences are folded into a single record with the most common DNA and genes. Across this sample there are about 300,000 distinct CDR3 sequences, with roughly a tenth seen only once. The top ten hold over 6% of the sample. The meaning of the sample's treatment or condition label: allogeneic hematopoietic cell transplantation with graft depleted of TCRalphabeta T cells and CD19 B cells. The children who served as transplant recipients had been given grafts of TCRalphabeta/CD19-depleted allogeneic hematopoietic cells.

This clonotype was detected ten times or more. What this receptor recognizes is not known. Base-call qualities are not available, and no considerably larger clone is one nucleotide away. The chain couples TRBV6-5 to TRBJ2-2; the D gene could be either TRBD1 or TRBD2, each agreeing at 7 bases. The sequence derives from a boy under two years old with acute myeloid leukemia, due to receive a stem cell transplant. Sample: PBMCs, taken before TCRalphabeta/CD19-depleted stem cell transplant. CDR3 sequence: CASRQGGKTGELFF. Here is the DNA: TGTGCCAGCCGACAGGGAGGGAAAACCGGGGAGCTGTTTTTT.